Below, 18 T cell receptor beta chains from the same sample are listed, as sequenced in a study of shared clonotypes between healthy human individuals. Clones were sequenced by immunoSEQ multiplex PCR, and TCRdb holds only the in-frame ones, with some missing. Here the sample spans around 240,000 clones, 65% being singletons. Specimen: memory CD4+ T cells sorted from blood. Subset given: CD45RA-negative fraction. The receptors here all came from a man aged 30 to 39 in good health.

This clone was recorded only once. The chain uses TRBV7-7 and TRBJ2-3, with unresolved D. The CDR3 runs 13 residues. Germline CDR1 reads SSHAT; CDR2 reads FNYEAQ (reference sequence). CDR3 sequence (DNA): TGTGCTAGCTGCCAGGACCGCACAGATACGCAGTATTTT. Translated, it gives CASCQDRTDTQYF. Drawing the rest from reference TRBV7-7 and TRBJ2-3, the complete variable domain is GAGVSQSPRYKVTKRGQDVTLRCDPISSHATLYWYQQALGQGPEFLTYFNYEAQPDKSGLPSDRFSAERPEGSISTLTIQRTEQRDSAMYRCASCQDRTDTQYFGPGTRLTVL.

The J gene is TRBJ2-7, the V gene TRBV7-9; 8 bases align to TRBD1. The CDR3 runs to 15 residues. J gave up 4 bases and V 0 bases, and 5 bases lay outside the gene matches. Germline CDR1 SEHNR, CDR2 FQNEAQ (reference sequence). The CDR3 region has the DNA TGTGCCAGCAGCTTAGCCCGACAGGGGTTATACGAGCAGTACTTC. Its protein product is CASSLARQGLYEQYF.

This clone has only a few counts. This rearrangement joins TRBV30 to TRBJ1-3, with unresolved D. Between the trimmed V and J ends, which lost 4 bases and 0 bases, there was a span of 10 bases. In germline, CDR1 is GTSNPN, CDR2 SVGIG (reference sequence). The CDR3 contains 14 residues. CDR3 protein: CAWTAKSSGNTIYF. The CDR3 DNA reads TGTGCCTGGACAGCAAAATCCTCTGGAAACACCATATATTTT.

Here the CDR3 reads CASSVGQSAKNIQYF. The CDR3 coding sequence is TGTGCCAGCAGCGTAGGGCAGTCGGCCAAAAACATTCAGTACTTC. This chain links TRBV9 with TRBJ2-4; D is uncertain. Trimming took 0 bases from V and 1 from J, leaving 8 bases between them. Germline V CDR1 and CDR2: SGDLS, YYNGEE. This CDR3 contains 15 residues.

The J gene is TRBJ1-1, the V gene TRBV7-2; D may be TRBD1 (6 bases). Per germline, CDR1 SGHTA and CDR2 FQGNSA. V gave up 1 base and J gave up 7 bases, with 13 bases separating them. This CDR3 region has 14 residues. Here the CDR3 DNA reads TGTGCCAGCAGCTTAGTCTCCCTAGGGGGTGAAGCTTTCTTT. Protein sequence: CASSLVSLGGEAFF.

Only a few counts were recorded for this clone. V and J are TRBV15 and TRBJ2-5; no clear D. Germline CDR1 reads LNHNV; CDR2 reads YYDKDF (reference sequence). V was shortened by 3 bases and J by 2 bases, with 7 bases between the two germline ends. The CDR3 is made up of 13 amino acids. CDR3 amino acids: CATSSSRQETQYF. CDR3 bases: TGTGCCACCAGCAGCAGCCGGCAAGAGACCCAGTACTTC.

This rearrangement joins TRBV28 to TRBJ2-7, with 7 bases identical to TRBD1. The CDR3 totals 15 residues. Germline assignment: CDR1 MDHEN and CDR2 SYDVKM. Unmatched junction bases numbered 13, after V lost 7 bases and J lost 4 bases. CDR3: CASTGTGTDRYEQYF. The CDR3 coding sequence is TGTGCCAGCACCGGAACCGGGACAGACCGTTACGAGCAGTACTTC.

This clone was picked up a small number of times. The V gene is TRBV18, the J gene TRBJ2-3, with 8 bases fitting TRBD1. CDR1 is KGHSH and CDR2 is LQKENI in the germline V gene. J was trimmed by 1 base and V by 5 bases; bases with no gene match: 11. The CDR3 length is 17 residues. The CDR3 nucleotides read TGTGCCAGCTCAACCGGACAGGGTTTTGGGGGCACAGATACGCAGTATTTT. Its protein product is CASSTGQGFGGTDTQYF.

The rearrangement joins TRBV5-4 to TRBJ1-4; TRBD1 matches at 8 bases. There are 15 residues in the CDR3. The germline V gene encodes CDR1 SGHNT and CDR2 YYREEE (reference sequence). Trimming at V came to 5 bases and at J to 3 bases, leaving 6 bases not matched to a gene. CDR3 sequence: CASSSGQGANEKLFF. CDR3 DNA: TGTGCCAGCAGTTCCGGACAGGGAGCTAATGAAAAACTGTTTTTT. Variable domain in full (rest from reference TRBV5-4 and TRBJ1-4): ETGVTQSPTHLIKTRGQQVTLRCSSQSGHNTVSWYQQALGQGPQFIFQYYREEENGRGNFPPRFSGLQFPNYSSELNVNALELDDSALYLCASSSGQGANEKLFFGSGTQLSVL.

The CDR3 DNA reads as TGCGCCAGCAGCCAGGTCATAACAGAACACTATGGCTACACCTTC. It encodes CASSQVITEHYGYTF. V gene TRBV4-1 combines with J gene TRBJ1-2; D gene ambiguous. Trimming cost V 3 bases and J 3 bases, with 14 bases left between them. The CDR3 covers 15 residues. Looked up from germline, CDR1 is MGHRA and CDR2 is YSYEKL.

This clone occurred many times. The V call is TRBV4-2, the J call TRBJ2-1; no firm D call. The CDR3 has 15 amino acids. Trimming took 1 base from V and 6 from J, leaving 13 bases between them. Per germline, CDR1 LGHNA and CDR2 YNFKEQ. DNA of the CDR3: TGTGCCAGCAGCCAAGTGGTTAATCTCCCCAATGAGCAGTTCTTC. Protein sequence: CASSQVVNLPNEQFF.

This clone appeared a few times. J is TRBJ2-5 and V is TRBV14; D call uncertain. Per the germline V gene, CDR1 is SGHDN and CDR2 is FVKESK. The V end was cut by 3 bases, the J end by 5 bases, with 10 bases between. This CDR3 has 13 residues. The CDR3 DNA reads as TGTGCCAGCAGCCAGCTAGGCTGGGAGACCCAGTACTTC. It translates to CASSQLGWETQYF. The full variable domain, in which reference TRBV14 and TRBJ2-5 provide the parts outside the CDR3, is EAGVTQFPSHSVIEKGQTVTLRCDPISGHDNLYWYRRVMGKEIKFLLHFVKESKQDESGMPNNRFLAERTGGTYSTLKVQPAELEDSGVYFCASSQLGWETQYFGPGTRLLVL.

The rearrangement joins TRBV7-6 to TRBJ1-5; 10 nucleotides agree with TRBD1. CDR3 length: 14 residues. In germline, CDR1 is SGHVS, CDR2 FNYEAQ. V shed 2 bases and J 8 bases; nucleotides not matched to a gene: 3. The CDR3 loop reads CASSLQTGGEPQHF. The DNA for the CDR3 is TGTGCCAGCAGCTTACAGACAGGGGGCGAGCCCCAGCATTTT.

The V and J genes are TRBV7-2 and TRBJ2-3, with 7 bases matching TRBD2. The CDR3 length is 17 residues. The trim removed 1 base at V and 4 bases at J, leaving 11 bases unmatched. In germline, CDR1 is SGHTA, CDR2 FQGNSA. CDR3 loop: CASSLGFIAGDSDTQYF. For the CDR3, the DNA is TGTGCCAGCAGCTTAGGCTTTATAGCGGGTGATTCAGATACGCAGTATTTT.

The chain employs TRBV11-2 and TRBJ2-1; D is unclear. The germline gives CDR1 SGHAT, CDR2 FQNNGV. The V end was cut by 5 bases, the J end by 7 bases, with 9 bases between. This CDR3 region has 12 residues. The CDR3 bases are TGTGCCAGCAGCCTACACGGAAATGAGCAGTTCTTC. Translated, it gives CASSLHGNEQFF.

The chain recombines TRBV2 with TRBJ2-1, with 7 positions matching TRBD2. The J segment lost 8 bases and the V segment lost 8 bases, leaving 18 bases of the junction unmatched. Germline assignment: CDR1 SNHLY and CDR2 FYNNEI. This CDR3 is 16 amino acids long. In nucleotides, the CDR3 is TGTGCCAGCGGATCTGGGCCGGGGAGGGGTTTAGATGAGCAGTTCTTC. It codes for CASGSGPGRGLDEQFF.

In this sample, this clone turned up once. The CDR3 DNA reads TGTGCCACCGGGAAGGGGGAAAAACTGTTTTTT. It is translated as CATGKGEKLFF. The chain recombines TRBV27 with TRBJ1-4, with D perhaps TRBD1 (5 bases). Deletions cut 10 bases from V and 8 bases from J, with 11 bases between. Looked up from germline, CDR1 is MNHEY and CDR2 is SMNVEV (reference sequence). The CDR3 contains 11 residues.

The J gene is TRBJ2-3, the V gene TRBV29-1; TRBD2 matches 10 bases. CDR1 is SQVTM and CDR2 is ANQGSEA in the germline V gene. CDR3 size: 15 residues. V was pared by 6 bases and J by 1 base, with 7 bases of the junction left unmatched. The CDR3 region has the DNA TGCAGCGTCCGAGGGACTAGCGCCGGCACAGATACGCAGTATTTT. This sequence encodes CSVRGTSAGTDTQYF.